This entry lists 5 T cell receptor beta chains sequenced from one sample in a study of blood T cell repertoires in COVID-19. The repertoire was sequenced with immunoSEQ multiplex PCR; TCRdb's copy has only in-frame clones and lacks some. This table holds approximately 27,000 clones, roughly 80% found once. Specimen: peripheral blood. All receptors derive from a human donor in a cohort sampled during active COVID-19.

The V gene is TRBV5-5, the J gene TRBJ2-7, with a possible D match to TRBD1 (7 bases). Germline-derived CDR1 and CDR2 are SGHKS and YYEKEE (reference sequence). The CDR3 contains 16 residues. V lost 0 bases and J lost 4, with 17 bases in between. The CDR3 DNA reads as TGTGCCAGCAGCTTGGGAGGGCAGGGGGGTTGGTACGAGCAGTACTTC. Translated, it gives CASSLGGQGGWYEQYF.

This clone occurred a few times. J is TRBJ2-1 and V is TRBV7-6, with TRBD2 matching over 11 bases. V shed 2 bases and J 4 bases; nucleotides not matched to a gene: 7. This CDR3 comprises 17 residues. Per germline, CDR1 SGHVS and CDR2 FNYEAQ. The CDR3 DNA is TGTGCCAGCAGCTTAAAGTTAGCGGGGGGGTTATACAATGAGCAGTTCTTC. It specifies CASSLKLAGGLYNEQFF.

The chain has TRBV27 and TRBJ2-5; TRBD2 aligns across 9 bases. The junction had 6 bases not matched to a gene; V was cut back by 0 bases and J by 4 bases. Germline CDR1 MNHEY, CDR2 SMNVEV (reference sequence). The CDR3 spans 16 residues. CDR3 in DNA: TGTGCCAGCAGTTTATCAACTAGCGGGTACGGAGAGACCCAGTACTTC. It specifies CASSLSTSGYGETQYF.

The V and J genes are TRBV29-1 and TRBJ2-7; 8 bases are a match to TRBD1. Per the germline V gene, CDR1 is SQVTM and CDR2 is ANQGSEA. V gave up 7 bases and J gave up 3 bases; unmatched junction bases: 8. The CDR3 covers 13 residues. The CDR3 region has the DNA TGCAGCGCTGGACAGGGTGGAGTCTACGAGCAGTACTTC. Residues: CSAGQGGVYEQYF.

J is TRBJ1-1 and V is TRBV7-9, with 10 bases lining up with TRBD1. The CDR3 sequence is 13 residues long. With 5 bases clipped from V and 6 bases from J, the junction kept 3 bases outside the gene matches. Germline CDR1 reads SEHNR; CDR2 reads FQNEAQ (reference sequence). The DNA for the CDR3 is TGTGCCAGCAGCGTAGGGACAGGGGCTGAAGCTTTCTTT. Its translation is CASSVGTGAEAFF.